The 11 T cell receptor beta chains presented below share a single source sample, sequenced in a study of blood T cells in healthy people across ages. A J-beta primer mix and a sample-barcoded 5' primer were used in a second PCR of roughly 7 to 12 cycles. MiXCR, applied by TCRdb to the 5' RACE reads, yields one record per CDR3 protein. The sample records 700,000 or so distinct CDR3 sequences, 20% to 25% being singletons. Sequenced material: blood. These receptors came from a man between 65 and 85 years old in good health.

The chain links TRBV29-1 to TRBJ2-3, with D maybe TRBD1 (8 bases). The CDR3 runs 14 residues. Germline V gene sequence: CDR1 SQVTM, CDR2 ANQGSEA. Trimming took 0 bases from V and 11 from J, leaving 18 bases between them. The CDR3 nucleotides read TGCAGCGTTGAAGAAGGACAGGGCCGGGGGGTGCAGTATTTT. As protein: CSVEEGQGRGVQYF.

The rearrangement joins TRBV19 to TRBJ1-1, with D uncertain. The CDR3 has 12 amino acids. Between the trimmed V and J ends, which lost 6 bases and 1 base, there was a span of 6 bases. CDR1 is LNHDA, CDR2 SQIVND, per germline (reference sequence). The CDR3 region is CASRAANTEAFF. In DNA, the CDR3 is TGTGCCAGTAGAGCTGCGAACACTGAAGCTTTCTTT. Combining the CDR3 with reference TRBV19 and TRBJ1-1 gives the whole variable domain DGGITQSPKYLFRKEGQNVTLSCEQNLNHDAMYWYRQDPGQGLRLIYYSQIVNDFQKGDIAEGYSVSREKKESFPLTVTSAQKNPTAFYLCASRAANTEAFFGQGTRLTVV.

This clonotype was seen at least ten times. The V and J genes are TRBV7-2 and TRBJ1-5; D may be TRBD1 (5 bases). The CDR3 spans 13 residues. V was clipped by 6 bases and J by 2 bases, with 8 bases between them. From germline, CDR1 is SGHTA and CDR2 FQGNSA. In nucleotides, the CDR3 is TGTGCCAGCAGTTCGGGGGGCAATCAGCCCCAGCATTTT. Translation: CASSSGGNQPQHF.

In this sample, this clonotype turned up a few times. The V and J genes are TRBV6-6 and TRBJ2-1; 9 bases align to TRBD1. CDR1 and CDR2 from the germline V gene are MNHNY and SVGAGI (reference sequence). The CDR3 runs 16 residues. Trimming at V came to 3 bases and at J to 5 bases, leaving 8 bases not matched to a gene. CDR3 region: CASSYGGTGINNEQFF. The CDR3, as DNA: TGTGCCAGCAGTTATGGCGGGACAGGGATAAACAATGAGCAGTTCTTC.

This clonotype was detected only a few times. The chain employs TRBV7-8 and TRBJ1-6; D possibly corresponds to TRBD1 (6 bases). Germline values: CDR1 SGHVS, CDR2 FQNEAQ. V was trimmed by 5 bases and J by 6 bases, leaving 14 bases between them. The CDR3 length is 15 residues. The CDR3 reads CASSAQGLRNSPLHF. The CDR3 coding sequence is TGTGCCAGCAGCGCACAGGGATTGCGTAATTCACCCCTCCACTTT.

V gene TRBV5-5 combines with J gene TRBJ2-3; D is possibly TRBD1 (6 bases). CDR1 SGHKS and CDR2 YYEKEE come from the germline V gene (reference sequence). The CDR3 totals 16 residues. The ends were cut back, 0 bases at V and 2 bases at J, with 13 bases in the middle. The CDR3 DNA is TGTGCCAGCAGCTTGGAACCGTACAGGGCCACAGATACGCAGTATTTT. It codes for CASSLEPYRATDTQYF.

The sample holds a few counts of this clonotype. Germline is not matched at one junction end, which may reflect a read error. J is TRBJ2-2 and V is TRBV12-3 or TRBV12-4; 12 nucleotides agree with TRBD2. CDR3 length: 15 amino acids. The CDR3 loop reads CASSLAGGPAGELFF. The CDR3 coding sequence is TGTGCCAGCAGTCTAGCGGGGGGGCCGGCCGGGGAGCTGTTTTTT.

The V gene is TRBV20-1, the J gene TRBJ1-5; no definite D call. CDR1 and CDR2 from the germline V gene are DFQATT and SNEGSKA (reference sequence). This CDR3 has 13 amino acids. Trimming pared 3 bases from V and 1 base from J, leaving 7 bases between. The CDR3 DNA follows: TGCAGTGCTAGTATGGGGAGCAATCAGCCCCAGCATTTT. It translates to CSASMGSNQPQHF.

This clonotype was counted only a few times. A read error may explain this, as a much larger clone is one base away. The chain recombines TRBV18 with TRBJ1-4; D unclear. This CDR3 has 13 amino acids. CDR1 KGHSH and CDR2 LQKENI come from the germline V gene. The CDR3 DNA reads as TGTGCCTGCTCACCACGGGGTAATGAAAAACTGTTTTTT. Protein: CACSPRGNEKLFF.

The V call is TRBV6-5, the J call TRBJ1-6; TRBD1 might be the D (5 bases). CDR3 length: 15 amino acids. CDR1 and CDR2 from the germline V gene are MNHEY and SVGAGI. The V and J ends lost 0 bases and 14 bases respectively, with 17 bases between them. CDR3 loop: CASSYSPGPDRALHF. Here the CDR3 DNA reads TGTGCCAGCAGTTACTCCCCAGGGCCGGATAGAGCCCTCCACTTT.

This clonotype occurred many times. The chain has TRBV12-3 or TRBV12-4 and TRBJ2-3; no firm D call. Trimming removed 0 bases from V and 3 bases from J, with 10 bases in between. This CDR3 comprises 15 residues. CDR3 in amino acids: CASSLADPRTDTQYF. The DNA of the CDR3 is TGTGCCAGCAGTTTAGCGGACCCCCGGACAGATACGCAGTATTTT.